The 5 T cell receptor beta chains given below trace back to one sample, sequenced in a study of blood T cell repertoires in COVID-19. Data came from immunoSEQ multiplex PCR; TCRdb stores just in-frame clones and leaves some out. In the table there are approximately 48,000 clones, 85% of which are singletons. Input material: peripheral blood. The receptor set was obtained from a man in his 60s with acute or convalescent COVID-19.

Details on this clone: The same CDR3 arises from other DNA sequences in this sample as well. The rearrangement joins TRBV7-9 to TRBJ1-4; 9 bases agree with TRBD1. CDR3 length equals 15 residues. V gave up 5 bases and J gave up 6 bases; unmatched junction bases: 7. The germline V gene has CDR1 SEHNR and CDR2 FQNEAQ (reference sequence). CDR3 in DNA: TGTGCCAGCAGCCCTAGGACAGGGGAACATGAAAAACTGTTTTTT. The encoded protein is CASSPRTGEHEKLFF.

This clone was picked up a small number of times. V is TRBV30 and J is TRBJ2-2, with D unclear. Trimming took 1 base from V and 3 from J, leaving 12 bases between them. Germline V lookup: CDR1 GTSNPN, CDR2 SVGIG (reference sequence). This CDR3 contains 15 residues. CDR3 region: CAWSGRASDTGELFF. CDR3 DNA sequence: TGTGCCTGGAGTGGACGAGCGAGCGACACCGGGGAGCTGTTTTTT.

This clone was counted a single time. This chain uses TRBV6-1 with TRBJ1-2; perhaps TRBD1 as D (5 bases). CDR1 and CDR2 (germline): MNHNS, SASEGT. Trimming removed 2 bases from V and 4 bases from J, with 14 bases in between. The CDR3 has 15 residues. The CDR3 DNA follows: TGTGCCAGCAGTGAATTTTCAGGGATTAGCTATGGCTACACCTTC. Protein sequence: CASSEFSGISYGYTF.

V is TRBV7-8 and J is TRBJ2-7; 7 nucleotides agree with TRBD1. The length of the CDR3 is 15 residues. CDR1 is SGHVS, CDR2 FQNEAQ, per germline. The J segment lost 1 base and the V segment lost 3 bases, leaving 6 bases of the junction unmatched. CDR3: CASSFLPDRSYEQYF. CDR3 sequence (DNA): TGTGCCAGCAGCTTTCTTCCGGACAGGTCCTACGAGCAGTACTTC.

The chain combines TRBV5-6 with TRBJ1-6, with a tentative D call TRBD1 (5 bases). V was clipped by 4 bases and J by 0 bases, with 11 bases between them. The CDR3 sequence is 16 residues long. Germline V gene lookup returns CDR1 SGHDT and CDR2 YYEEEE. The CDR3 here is CASSRGSGSYNSPLHF. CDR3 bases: TGTGCCAGCAGCAGGGGTTCCGGCTCCTATAATTCACCCCTCCACTTT. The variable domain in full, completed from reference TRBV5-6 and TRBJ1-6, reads DAGVTQSPTHLIKTRGQQVTLRCSPKSGHDTVSWYQQALGQGPQFIFQYYEEEERQRGNFPDRFSGHQFPNYSSELNVNALLLGDSALYLCASSRGSGSYNSPLHFGNGTRLTVT.